This T cell receptor beta chain comes out of a study of T cells in Graves' hyperthyroidism and ophthalmopathy. This clonotype was counted a few times. Its antigen remains unknown. Aged 18 to 65, the patients had hyperthyroidism that was newly diagnosed and had lasted under 2 months. Isolation of PBMCs was performed on about 10 ml fresh peripheral blood. Points from the study as a whole: Peripheral blood also featured most of the thyroid clonotypes expanded above 0.001.

Germline-derived CDR1 and CDR2 are ENHRY and SYGVKD. This CDR3 is 14 amino acids long. V trimming: 4 bases; J trimming: 4 bases; junction bases outside the gene matches: 6. What was amplified from RNA transcripts were TCR beta CDR3 regions. First-round RT-PCR targeting the TCR CDR3 was performed with the HTBI primer set. Via MiXCR, TCRdb re-called the multiplex PCR reads, giving one row per CDR3 protein. The data show some 460,000 distinct CDR3 sequences, with approximately 15% seen just once and 12% to 15% held by the top ten. The sequence was obtained from a woman aged 18-29 years with Graves' hyperthyroidism. Sequenced sample: blood. The chain combines TRBV10-3 with TRBJ1-2, with 7 bases lining up with TRBD1. CDR3 in amino acids: CAISGTGEGYGYTF. The CDR3 region has the DNA TGTGCCATCAGTGGTACAGGGGAGGGCTATGGCTACACCTTC.